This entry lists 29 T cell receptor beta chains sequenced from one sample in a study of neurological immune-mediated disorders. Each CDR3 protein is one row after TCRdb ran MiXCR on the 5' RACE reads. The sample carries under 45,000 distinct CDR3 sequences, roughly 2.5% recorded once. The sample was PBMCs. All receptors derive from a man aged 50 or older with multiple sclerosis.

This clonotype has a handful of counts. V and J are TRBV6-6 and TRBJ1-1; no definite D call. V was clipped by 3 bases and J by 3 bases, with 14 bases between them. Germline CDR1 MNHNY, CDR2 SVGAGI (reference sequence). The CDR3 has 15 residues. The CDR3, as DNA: TGTGCCAGCAGTTATAGGGTCCAACCCGACACTGAAGCTTTCTTT. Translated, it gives CASSYRVQPDTEAFF.

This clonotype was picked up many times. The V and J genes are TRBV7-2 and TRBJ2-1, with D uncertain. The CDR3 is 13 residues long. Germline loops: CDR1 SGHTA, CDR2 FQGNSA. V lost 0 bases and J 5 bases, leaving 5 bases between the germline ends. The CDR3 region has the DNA TGTGCCAGCAGCTTAGCCGTAAACAATGAGCAGTTCTTC. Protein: CASSLAVNNEQFF.

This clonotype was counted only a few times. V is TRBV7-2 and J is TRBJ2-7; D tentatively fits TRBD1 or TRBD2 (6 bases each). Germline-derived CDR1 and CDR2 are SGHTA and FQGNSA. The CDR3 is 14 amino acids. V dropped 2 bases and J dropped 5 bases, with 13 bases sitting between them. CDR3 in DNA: TGTGCCAGCAGCTTAAACGGGGGCATCGACGAGCAGTACTTC. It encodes CASSLNGGIDEQYF. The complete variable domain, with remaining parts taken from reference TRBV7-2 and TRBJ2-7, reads GAGVSQSPSNKVTEKGKDVELRCDPISGHTALYWYRQSLGQGLEFLIYFQGNSAPDKSGLPSDRFSAERTGGSVSTLTIQRTQQEDSAVYLCASSLNGGIDEQYFGPGTRLTVT.

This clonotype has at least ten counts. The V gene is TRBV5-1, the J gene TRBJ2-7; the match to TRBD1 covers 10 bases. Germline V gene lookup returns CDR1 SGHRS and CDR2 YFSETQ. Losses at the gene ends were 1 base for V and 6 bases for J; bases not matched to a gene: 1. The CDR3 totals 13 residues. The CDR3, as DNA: TGCGCCAGCAGCTTGCGACAGGGGGCCGAGCAGTACTTC. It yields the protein CASSLRQGAEQYF.

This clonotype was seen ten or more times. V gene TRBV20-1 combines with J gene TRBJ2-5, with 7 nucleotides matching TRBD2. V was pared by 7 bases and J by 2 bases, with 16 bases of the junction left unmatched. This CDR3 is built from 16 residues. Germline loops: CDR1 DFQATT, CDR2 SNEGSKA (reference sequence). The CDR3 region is CSVSGLTGGPQETQYF. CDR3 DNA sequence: TGCAGTGTTAGCGGTCTAACGGGGGGTCCTCAAGAGACCCAGTACTTC.

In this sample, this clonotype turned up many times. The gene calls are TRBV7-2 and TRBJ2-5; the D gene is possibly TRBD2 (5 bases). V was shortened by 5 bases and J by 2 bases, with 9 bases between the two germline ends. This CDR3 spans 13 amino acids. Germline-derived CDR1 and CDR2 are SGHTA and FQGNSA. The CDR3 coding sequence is TGTGCCAGCAGCGCGGACTTTCAAGAGACCCAGTACTTC. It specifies CASSADFQETQYF.

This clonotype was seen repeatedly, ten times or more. The CDR3 here is CASSSFTDTQYF. The DNA of the CDR3 is TGTGCCAGCAGCTCCTTCACAGATACGCAGTATTTT. The chain combines TRBV12-3 or TRBV12-4 with TRBJ2-3; D is unresolved. Trimming removed 6 bases at V and 2 bases at J, with 6 bases between. There are 12 residues in the CDR3.

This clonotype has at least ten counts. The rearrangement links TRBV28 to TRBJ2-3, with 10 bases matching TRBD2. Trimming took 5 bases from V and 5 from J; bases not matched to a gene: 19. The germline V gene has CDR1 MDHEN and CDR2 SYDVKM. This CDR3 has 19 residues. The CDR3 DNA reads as TGTGCCAGCAGTCAACCACCTTTCGAGGAGCGGGGGGGCCTAGATACGCAGTATTTT. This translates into CASSQPPFEERGGLDTQYF.

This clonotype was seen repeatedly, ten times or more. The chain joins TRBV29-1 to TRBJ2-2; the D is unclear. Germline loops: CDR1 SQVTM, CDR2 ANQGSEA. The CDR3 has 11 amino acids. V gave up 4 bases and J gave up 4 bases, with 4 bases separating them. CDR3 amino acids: CSVVATGELFF. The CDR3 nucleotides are TGCAGCGTTGTGGCCACCGGGGAGCTGTTTTTT.

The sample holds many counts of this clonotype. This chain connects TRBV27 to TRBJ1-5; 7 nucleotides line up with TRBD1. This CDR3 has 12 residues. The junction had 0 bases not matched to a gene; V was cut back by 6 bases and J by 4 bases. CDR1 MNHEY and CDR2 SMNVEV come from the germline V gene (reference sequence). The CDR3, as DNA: TGTGCCAGCAGGACAGGGAATCAGCCCCAGCATTTT. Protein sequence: CASRTGNQPQHF.

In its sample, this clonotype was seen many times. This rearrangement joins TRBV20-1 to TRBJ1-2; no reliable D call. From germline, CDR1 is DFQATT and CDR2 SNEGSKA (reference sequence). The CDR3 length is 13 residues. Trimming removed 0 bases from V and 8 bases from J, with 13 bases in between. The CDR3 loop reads CSAREGRHRGYTF. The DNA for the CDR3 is TGCAGTGCTAGAGAAGGGCGACATAGGGGCTACACCTTC.

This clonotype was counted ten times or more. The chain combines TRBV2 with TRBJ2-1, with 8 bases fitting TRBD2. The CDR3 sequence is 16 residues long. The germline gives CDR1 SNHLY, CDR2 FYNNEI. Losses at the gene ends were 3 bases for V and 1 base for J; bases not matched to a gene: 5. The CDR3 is CASSEPGLVSYNEQFF. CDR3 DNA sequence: TGTGCCAGCAGTGAGCCGGGACTAGTATCCTACAATGAGCAGTTCTTC.

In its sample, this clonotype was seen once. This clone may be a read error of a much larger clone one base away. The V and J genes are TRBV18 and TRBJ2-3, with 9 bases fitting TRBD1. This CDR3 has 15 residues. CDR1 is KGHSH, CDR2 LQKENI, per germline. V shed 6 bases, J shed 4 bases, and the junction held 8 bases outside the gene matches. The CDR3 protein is CASSGQGIMADTQYF. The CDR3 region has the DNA TGTGCCAGCTCTGGACAGGGGATTATGGCAGATACGCAGTATTTT.

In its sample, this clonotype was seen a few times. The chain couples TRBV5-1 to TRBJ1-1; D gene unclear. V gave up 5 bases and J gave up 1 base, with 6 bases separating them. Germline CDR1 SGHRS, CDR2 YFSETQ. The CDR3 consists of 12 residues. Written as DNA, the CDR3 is TGCGCCAGCAGGGAAAAGAACACTGAAGCTTTCTTT. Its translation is CASREKNTEAFF.

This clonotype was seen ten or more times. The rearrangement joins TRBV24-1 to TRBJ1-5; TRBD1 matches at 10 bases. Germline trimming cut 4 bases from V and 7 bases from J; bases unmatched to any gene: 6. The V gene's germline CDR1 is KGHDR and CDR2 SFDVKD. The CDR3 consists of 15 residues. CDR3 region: CATSDPGTGVQPQHF. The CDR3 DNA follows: TGTGCCACCAGTGACCCCGGGACAGGGGTACAGCCCCAGCATTTT.

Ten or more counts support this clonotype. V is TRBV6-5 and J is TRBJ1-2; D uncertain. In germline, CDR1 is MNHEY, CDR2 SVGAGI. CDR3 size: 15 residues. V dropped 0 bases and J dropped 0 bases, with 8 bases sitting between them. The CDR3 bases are TGTGCCAGCAGTTACTCGATGCAGGCTAACTATGGCTACACCTTC. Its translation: CASSYSMQANYGYTF.

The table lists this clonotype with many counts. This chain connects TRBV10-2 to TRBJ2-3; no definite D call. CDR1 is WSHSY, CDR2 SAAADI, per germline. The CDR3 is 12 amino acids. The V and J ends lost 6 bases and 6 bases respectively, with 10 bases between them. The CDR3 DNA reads TGCGCCAGCAGCGACATCTTGGATACGCAGTATTTT. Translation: CASSDILDTQYF.

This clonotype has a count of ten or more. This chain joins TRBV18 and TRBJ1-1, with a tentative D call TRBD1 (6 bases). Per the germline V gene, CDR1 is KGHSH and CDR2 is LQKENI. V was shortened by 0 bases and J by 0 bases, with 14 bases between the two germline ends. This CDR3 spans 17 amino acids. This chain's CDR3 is CASSPPGGRSLNTEAFF. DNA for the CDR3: TGTGCCAGCTCACCACCGGGGGGCCGGAGTTTGAACACTGAAGCTTTCTTT.

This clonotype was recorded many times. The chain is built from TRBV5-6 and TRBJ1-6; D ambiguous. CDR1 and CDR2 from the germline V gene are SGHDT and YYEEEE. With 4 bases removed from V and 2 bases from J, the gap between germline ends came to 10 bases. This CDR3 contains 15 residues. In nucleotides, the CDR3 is TGTGCCAGCAGCCCGGACGGAGCCTATAATTCACCCCTCCACTTT. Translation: CASSPDGAYNSPLHF. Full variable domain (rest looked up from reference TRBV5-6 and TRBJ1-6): DAGVTQSPTHLIKTRGQQVTLRCSPKSGHDTVSWYQQALGQGPQFIFQYYEEEERQRGNFPDRFSGHQFPNYSSELNVNALLLGDSALYLCASSPDGAYNSPLHFGNGTRLTVT.

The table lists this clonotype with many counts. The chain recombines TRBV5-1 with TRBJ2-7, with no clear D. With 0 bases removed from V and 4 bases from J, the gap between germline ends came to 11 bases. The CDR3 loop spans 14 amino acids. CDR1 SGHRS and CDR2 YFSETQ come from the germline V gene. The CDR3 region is CASSLGAAKYEQYF. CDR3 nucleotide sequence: TGCGCCAGCAGCTTGGGCGCGGCTAAATACGAGCAGTACTTC.

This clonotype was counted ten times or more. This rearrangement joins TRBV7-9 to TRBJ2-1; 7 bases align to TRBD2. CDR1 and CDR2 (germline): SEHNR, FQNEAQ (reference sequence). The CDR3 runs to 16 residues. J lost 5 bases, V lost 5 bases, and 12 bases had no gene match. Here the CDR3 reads CASSKNPGGRNNEQFF. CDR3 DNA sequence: TGTGCCAGCAGCAAAAATCCGGGGGGTCGCAACAATGAGCAGTTCTTC. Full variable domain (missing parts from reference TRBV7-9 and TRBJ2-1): DTGVSQNPRHKITKRGQNVTFRCDPISEHNRLYWYRQTLGQGPEFLTYFQNEAQLEKSRLLSDRFSAERPKGSFSTLEIQRTEQGDSAMYLCASSKNPGGRNNEQFFGPGTRLTVL.

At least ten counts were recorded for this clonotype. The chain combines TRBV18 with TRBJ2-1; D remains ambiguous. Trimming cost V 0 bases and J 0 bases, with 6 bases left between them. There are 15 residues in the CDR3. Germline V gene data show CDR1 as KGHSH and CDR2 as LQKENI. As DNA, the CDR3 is TGTGCCAGCTCACCACCAGCCTACTCCTACAATGAGCAGTTCTTC. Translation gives CASSPPAYSYNEQFF.

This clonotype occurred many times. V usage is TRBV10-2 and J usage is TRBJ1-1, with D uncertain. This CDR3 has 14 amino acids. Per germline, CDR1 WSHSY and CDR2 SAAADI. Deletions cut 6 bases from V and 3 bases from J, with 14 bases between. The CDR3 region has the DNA TGCGCCAGCAGCCCCCGAGGCCAGGACACTGAAGCTTTCTTT. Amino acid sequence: CASSPRGQDTEAFF.

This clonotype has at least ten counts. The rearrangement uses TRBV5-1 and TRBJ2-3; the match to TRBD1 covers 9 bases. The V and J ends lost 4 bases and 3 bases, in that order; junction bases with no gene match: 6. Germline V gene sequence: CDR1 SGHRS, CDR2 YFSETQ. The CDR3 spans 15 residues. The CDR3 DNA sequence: TGCGCCAGCAGCCAAGGACAGGGGATGACAGATACGCAGTATTTT. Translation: CASSQGQGMTDTQYF.

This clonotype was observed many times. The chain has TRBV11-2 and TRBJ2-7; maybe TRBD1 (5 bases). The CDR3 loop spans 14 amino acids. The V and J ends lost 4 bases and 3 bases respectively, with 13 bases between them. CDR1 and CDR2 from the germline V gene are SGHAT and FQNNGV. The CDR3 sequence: CASSSSGLVYEQYF. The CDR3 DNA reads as TGTGCCAGCAGCTCCTCAGGGTTGGTCTACGAGCAGTACTTC.

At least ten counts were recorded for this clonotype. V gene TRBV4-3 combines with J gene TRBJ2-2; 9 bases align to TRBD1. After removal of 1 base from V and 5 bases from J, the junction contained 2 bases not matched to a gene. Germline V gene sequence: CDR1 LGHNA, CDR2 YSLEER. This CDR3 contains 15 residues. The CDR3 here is CASSQGGTGTGELFF. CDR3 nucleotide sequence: TGCGCCAGCAGCCAAGGGGGGACAGGGACCGGGGAGCTGTTTTTT.

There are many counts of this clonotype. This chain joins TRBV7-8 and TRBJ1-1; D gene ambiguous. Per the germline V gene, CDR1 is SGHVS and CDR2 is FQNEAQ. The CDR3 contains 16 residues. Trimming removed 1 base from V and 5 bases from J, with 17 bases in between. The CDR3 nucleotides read TGTGCCAGCAGCTTAGGGATTTTAGGAGGGTGGACTGAAGCTTTCTTT. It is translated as CASSLGILGGWTEAFF.

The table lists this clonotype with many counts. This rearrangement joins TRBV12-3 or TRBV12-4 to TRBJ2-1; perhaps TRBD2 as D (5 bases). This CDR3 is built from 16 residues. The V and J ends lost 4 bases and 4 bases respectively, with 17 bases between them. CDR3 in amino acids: CASSSVAEGNYNEQFF. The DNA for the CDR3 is TGTGCCAGCAGTTCTGTGGCCGAGGGCAATTACAATGAGCAGTTCTTC.

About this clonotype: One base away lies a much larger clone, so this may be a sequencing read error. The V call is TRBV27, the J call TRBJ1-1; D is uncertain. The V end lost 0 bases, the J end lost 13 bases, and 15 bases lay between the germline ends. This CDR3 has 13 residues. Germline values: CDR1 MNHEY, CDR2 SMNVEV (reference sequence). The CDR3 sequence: CASSLSIAESDFF. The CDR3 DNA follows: TGTGCCAGCAGTTTATCGATAGCGGAGTCGGATTTCTTT.